These 29 T cell receptor beta chains were all obtained from the same sample, sequenced in a study of cytomegalovirus exposure and HLA in healthy donors. The study ran its PCR with 60 Vbeta and 13 Jbeta primers. TCRdb's copy holds only in-frame clones and misses some; the assay was immunoSEQ multiplex PCR. Altogether 79,000 or so clones are present, roughly 73% being singletons, with the ten largest covering about 16%. The sequencing input was PBMCs. The receptors derive from a woman in her forties in good health and CMV-seropositive.

The chain employs TRBV27 and TRBJ2-2; D may be TRBD2 (5 bases). CDR1 and CDR2 from the germline V gene are MNHEY and SMNVEV (reference sequence). This CDR3 region has 13 residues. Deletions cut 4 bases from V and 7 bases from J, with 10 bases between. The CDR3 region has the DNA TGTGCCAGCAGTTGGAGAGGGAACGGGGAGCTGTTTTTT. Encoded protein: CASSWRGNGELFF.

In DNA form, the CDR3 reads TGTGCCAGCAGTGAACTGGCCTCGCCCCTCCACTTT. Residues: CASSELASPLHF. The chain couples TRBV2 to TRBJ1-6; D is unresolved. Per germline, CDR1 SNHLY and CDR2 FYNNEI. The CDR3 spans 12 residues. The V end lost 2 bases, the J end lost 13 bases, and 9 bases lay between the germline ends.

This chain uses TRBV5-1 with TRBJ1-1; tentatively, D is TRBD1 (6 bases). This CDR3 spans 13 amino acids. Germline CDR1 and CDR2: SGHRS and YFSETQ. Trimming removed 0 bases from V and 7 bases from J, with 10 bases in between. CDR3 in DNA: TGCGCCAGCAGCTTGGAGAGGGGGGGTGAAGCTTTCTTT. This gives the protein CASSLERGGEAFF. Full variable domain (missing parts from reference TRBV5-1 and TRBJ1-1): KAGVTQTPRYLIKTRGQQVTLSCSPISGHRSVSWYQQTPGQGLQFLFEYFSETQRNKGNFPGRFSGRQFSNSRSEMNVSTLELGDSALYLCASSLERGGEAFFGQGTRLTVV.

Of note for this clone: The junction differs from germline at one of its ends, possibly a read error. The chain recombines TRBV7-7 with TRBJ2-5, with D possibly TRBD1 on 5 matching bases. Germline V lookup: CDR1 SSHAT, CDR2 FNYEAQ (reference sequence). The CDR3 loop spans 13 amino acids. In DNA form, the CDR3 reads TGTGCTAGCAGCTTCGACAGATCAGAGACCCAGTACTTC. Translating gives CASSFDRSETQYF. Drawing the rest from reference TRBV7-7 and TRBJ2-5, the complete variable domain is GAGVSQSPRYKVTKRGQDVTLRCDPISSHATLYWYQQALGQGPEFLTYFNYEAQPDKSGLPSDRFSAERPEGSISTLTIQRTEQRDSAMYRCASSFDRSETQYFGPGTRLLVL.

The chain combines TRBV7-9 with TRBJ1-4; no reliable D call. Trimming pared 5 bases from V and 5 bases from J, leaving 9 bases between. In germline, CDR1 is SEHNR, CDR2 FQNEAQ (reference sequence). CDR3 length: 13 amino acids. The CDR3 protein is CASSPQINEKLFF. In DNA, the CDR3 is TGTGCCAGCAGCCCCCAGATAAATGAAAAACTGTTTTTT. The full variable domain, completed using reference TRBV7-9 and TRBJ1-4, is DTGVSQNPRHKITKRGQNVTFRCDPISEHNRLYWYRQTLGQGPEFLTYFQNEAQLEKSRLLSDRFSAERPKGSFSTLEIQRTEQGDSAMYLCASSPQINEKLFFGSGTQLSVL.

Comments on this clone: A read error may account for a junction end that differs from germline. The gene calls are TRBV7-7 and TRBJ1-3; the match to TRBD1 covers 7 bases. The V gene's germline CDR1 is SSHAT and CDR2 FNYEAQ (reference sequence). This CDR3 contains 13 residues. CDR3 in amino acids: CASSLGQGNTIYF. CDR3 nucleotides: TGTGCTAGCAGCTTGGGACAGGGAAACACCATATATTTT.

CDR3 loop: CASSSKGAGLSYNEQFF. The CDR3 DNA is TGTGCCAGCAGCTCCAAGGGGGCGGGGCTTTCCTACAATGAGCAGTTCTTC. This chain uses TRBV7-2 with TRBJ2-1, with D possibly TRBD1 on 7 matching bases. The CDR3 has 17 amino acids. Trimming stripped 4 bases from V and 1 base from J, with 17 bases between. Germline V gene data show CDR1 as SGHTA and CDR2 as FQGNSA.

The chain links TRBV30 to TRBJ1-2; D gene unclear. Germline values: CDR1 GTSNPN, CDR2 SVGIG (reference sequence). The V end lost 4 bases, the J end lost 4 bases, and 13 bases lay between the germline ends. This CDR3 comprises 13 residues. This CDR3 is CAWKEVTTYGYTF. The CDR3 DNA is TGTGCCTGGAAGGAGGTGACGACCTATGGCTACACCTTC.

This clone came up a few times. This rearrangement joins TRBV4-1 to TRBJ2-2; 8 nucleotides match TRBD2. The CDR3 length is 17 residues. The J segment lost 5 bases and the V segment lost 0 bases, leaving 8 bases of the junction unmatched. Germline V gene sequence: CDR1 MGHRA, CDR2 YSYEKL. The chain's CDR3 is CASSQDGVVAGTGELFF. In nucleotides, the CDR3 is TGCGCCAGCAGCCAAGATGGTGTGGTAGCGGGGACCGGGGAGCTGTTTTTT.

The chain carries TRBV5-4 and TRBJ2-6; D is undetermined. Germline V gene sequence: CDR1 SGHNT, CDR2 YYREEE (reference sequence). The CDR3 contains 15 residues. The ends were cut back, 4 bases at V and 0 bases at J, with 8 bases in the middle. CDR3 sequence reads: CASSGQSSGANVLTF. The CDR3 DNA reads as TGTGCCAGCAGCGGCCAGTCCTCTGGGGCCAACGTCCTGACTTTC. Together with reference TRBV5-4 and TRBJ2-6, the CDR3 gives the full variable domain: ETGVTQSPTHLIKTRGQQVTLRCSSQSGHNTVSWYQQALGQGPQFIFQYYREEENGRGNFPPRFSGLQFPNYSSELNVNALELDDSALYLCASSGQSSGANVLTFGAGSRLTVL.

The chain joins TRBV7-8 to TRBJ1-3; 7 bases align to TRBD1. V shed 5 bases and J 0 bases; nucleotides not matched to a gene: 4. The CDR3 has 15 amino acids. Germline CDR1 SGHVS, CDR2 FQNEAQ. This CDR3 is CASSPQGNSGNTIYF. The CDR3 DNA reads as TGTGCCAGCAGCCCACAGGGGAACTCTGGAAACACCATATATTTT. Complete variable domain (other parts from reference TRBV7-8 and TRBJ1-3): GAGVSQSPRYKVAKRGQDVALRCDPISGHVSLFWYQQALGQGPEFLTYFQNEAQLDKSGLPSDRFFAERPEGSVSTLKIQRTQQEDSAVYLCASSPQGNSGNTIYFGEGSWLTVV.

V gene TRBV5-1 combines with J gene TRBJ1-1; D gene ambiguous. The CDR3 contains 13 residues. Germline lookup yields CDR1 SGHRS and CDR2 YFSETQ. Trimming removed 5 bases at V and 3 bases at J, with 11 bases between. The CDR3: CASRAGSYTEAFF. CDR3 coding DNA: TGCGCCAGCAGAGCGGGGTCGTACACTGAAGCTTTCTTT.

The chain combines TRBV5-8 with TRBJ1-3; D is perhaps TRBD1 (5 bases). The CDR3 covers 16 residues. Trimming stripped 1 base from V and 4 bases from J, with 15 bases between. Germline loops: CDR1 SGHTS, CDR2 YDEGEE. CDR3 DNA sequence: TGTGCCAGCAGCTTGACGTGGGGCCGATCGGGAAACACCATATATTTT. Its protein is CASSLTWGRSGNTIYF.

The V and J genes are TRBV7-9 and TRBJ1-5, with D hard to call. The CDR3 totals 14 residues. Trimming left V 5 bases short and J 3 bases short, with 11 bases between. Germline V gene data show CDR1 as SEHNR and CDR2 as FQNEAQ (reference sequence). This CDR3 reads CASSRLGLNQPQHF. Written as DNA, the CDR3 is TGTGCCAGCAGCCGTCTTGGACTCAATCAGCCCCAGCATTTT.

In its sample, this clone was seen a few times. This sequence joins TRBV5-4 and TRBJ2-1; TRBD2 matches 11 bases. Trimming at V came to 2 bases and at J to 7 bases, leaving 5 bases not matched to a gene. Germline V gene lookup returns CDR1 SGHNT and CDR2 YYREEE (reference sequence). CDR3 size: 15 residues. The CDR3 DNA reads TGTGCCAGCAGCTTTACTAGCGGGAGACGGAATGAGCAGTTCTTC. Translated, it gives CASSFTSGRRNEQFF.

The J gene is TRBJ2-2, the V gene TRBV7-2; 7 bases fit TRBD2. There are 13 residues in the CDR3. V lost 1 base and J lost 8; bases outside the gene matches: 1. Germline loops: CDR1 SGHTA, CDR2 FQGNSA. CDR3 coding DNA: TGTGCCAGCAGCTTAGTGCGGGAGGGGGAGCTGTTTTTT. Protein: CASSLVREGELFF. The full variable domain, completed using reference TRBV7-2 and TRBJ2-2, is GAGVSQSPSNKVTEKGKDVELRCDPISGHTALYWYRQSLGQGLEFLIYFQGNSAPDKSGLPSDRFSAERTGGSVSTLTIQRTQQEDSAVYLCASSLVREGELFFGEGSRLTVL.

The gene calls are TRBV7-9 and TRBJ1-4; tentatively, D is TRBD1 (5 bases). CDR3 size: 15 residues. V lost 0 bases and J lost 5, with 10 bases in between. Germline V gene lookup returns CDR1 SEHNR and CDR2 FQNEAQ (reference sequence). The CDR3 nucleotides are TGTGCCAGCAGCTTAGCCCAGGGCCTCAATGAAAAACTGTTTTTT. Amino acid sequence: CASSLAQGLNEKLFF.

This chain uses TRBV7-6 with TRBJ2-1, with D maybe TRBD2 (5 bases). Trimming removed 8 bases from V and 1 base from J, with 9 bases in between. This CDR3 has 13 amino acids. The germline V gene has CDR1 SGHVS and CDR2 FNYEAQ. The CDR3 spells CASGSPSYNEQFF. The CDR3 DNA reads TGTGCCAGCGGGAGCCCATCCTACAATGAGCAGTTCTTC.

CDR3 region: CASSLRTSGSDTQYF. As DNA, the CDR3 is TGTGCCAGCAGTTTAAGGACTAGCGGTTCAGATACGCAGTATTTT. V and J are TRBV6-5 and TRBJ2-3; 10 bases align to TRBD2. V shed 4 bases and J 4 bases; nucleotides not matched to a gene: 5. The length of the CDR3 is 15 residues. CDR1 and CDR2 from the germline V gene are MNHEY and SVGAGI.

This clone showed up just once. The chain's CDR3 is CASSLSRLAVWEQYF. The CDR3 DNA is TGTGCCAGCAGTTTAAGTAGGCTAGCGGTTTGGGAGCAGTACTTC. The chain employs TRBV27 and TRBJ2-7, with 7 bases aligning to TRBD2. V trimming: 2 bases; J trimming: 7 bases; junction bases outside the gene matches: 11. From germline, CDR1 is MNHEY and CDR2 SMNVEV (reference sequence). There are 15 residues in the CDR3.

The chain recombines TRBV7-9 with TRBJ2-3; TRBD2 matches 15 bases. V dropped 3 bases and J dropped 1; count of bases not matched to a gene: 5. Looked up from germline, CDR1 is SEHNR and CDR2 is FQNEAQ (reference sequence). The CDR3 is 18 amino acids. The DNA for the CDR3 is TGTGCCAGCAGCTTGGGACTAGCGGGAGGCTGGGGCACAGATACGCAGTATTTT. Translation gives CASSLGLAGGWGTDTQYF.

V gene TRBV4-1 combines with J gene TRBJ2-1, with 14 bases identical to TRBD2. Losses at the gene ends were 1 base for V and 6 bases for J; bases not matched to a gene: 8. Germline CDR1 and CDR2: MGHRA and YSYEKL. The CDR3 extends over 18 amino acids. The CDR3 coding sequence is TGCGCCAGCAGCCAAGGGGGGACTAGCGGGAGTGTCGGCAATGAGCAGTTCTTC. Its translation: CASSQGGTSGSVGNEQFF.

This chain connects TRBV29-1 to TRBJ1-1, with D possibly TRBD1 on 6 matching bases. Germline V CDR1 and CDR2: SQVTM, ANQGSEA. The germline V and J ends were trimmed by 7 bases and 1 base, with 13 bases remaining between them. The CDR3 runs 13 residues. The CDR3 reads CSGTGTQNTEAFF. CDR3 DNA: TGCAGCGGCACCGGGACACAGAACACTGAAGCTTTCTTT.

The chain joins TRBV9 to TRBJ1-1; 9 positions match TRBD1. With V trimmed by 4 bases and J by 8 bases, 3 bases remained unmatched. The germline CDR1 and CDR2 sequences are SGDLS and YYNGEE. CDR3 size: 12 residues. The CDR3 region is CASSPGTGEAFF. CDR3 coding DNA: TGTGCCAGCAGCCCGGGGACAGGGGAAGCTTTCTTT.

The chain carries TRBV9 and TRBJ2-1; the D gene is possibly TRBD2 (6 bases). Germline CDR1 and CDR2: SGDLS and YYNGEE. CDR3 length equals 14 residues. Trimming stripped 0 bases from V and 2 bases from J, with 6 bases between. The CDR3 region is CASSVGTTYNEQFF. The CDR3 nucleotides are TGTGCCAGCAGCGTAGGGACTACCTACAATGAGCAGTTCTTC.

The chain recombines TRBV30 with TRBJ2-1; 8 bases match TRBD2. The length of the CDR3 is 13 residues. The germline CDR1 and CDR2 sequences are GTSNPN and SVGIG (reference sequence). The V gene end was trimmed by 8 bases and the J gene end by 3 bases; junction bases not matched to a gene: 6. The CDR3 DNA reads TGTGCCGCCGGAGCGGGAGACTACAATGAGCAGTTCTTC. Translating gives CAAGAGDYNEQFF.

The V and J genes are TRBV7-2 and TRBJ2-2; D uncertain. This CDR3 comprises 14 residues. The V end lost 5 bases, the J end lost 2 bases, and 9 bases lay between the germline ends. Per the germline V gene, CDR1 is SGHTA and CDR2 is FQGNSA. CDR3 region: CASSAILNTGELFF. The DNA for the CDR3 is TGTGCCAGCAGCGCGATACTAAACACCGGGGAGCTGTTTTTT.

This chain joins TRBV5-4 and TRBJ1-6; possibly TRBD1 for D (5 bases). Germline V gene sequence: CDR1 SGHNT, CDR2 YYREEE (reference sequence). Trimming removed 3 bases from V and 7 bases from J, with 11 bases in between. This CDR3 is built from 14 residues. For the CDR3, the DNA is TGTGCCAGCAGCTCCCGGACAAACAATTCACCCCTCCACTTT. Translation gives CASSSRTNNSPLHF.

This clone was observed a handful of times. The chain links TRBV4-3 to TRBJ2-7; no clear D gene. Germline CDR1 and CDR2: LGHNA and YSLEER. V lost 1 base to trimming and J lost 0 bases, with 10 bases between them. This CDR3 contains 15 residues. CDR3 sequence: CASSQGSESSYEQYF. The CDR3 DNA reads as TGCGCCAGCAGCCAAGGTTCGGAGAGCTCCTACGAGCAGTACTTC.